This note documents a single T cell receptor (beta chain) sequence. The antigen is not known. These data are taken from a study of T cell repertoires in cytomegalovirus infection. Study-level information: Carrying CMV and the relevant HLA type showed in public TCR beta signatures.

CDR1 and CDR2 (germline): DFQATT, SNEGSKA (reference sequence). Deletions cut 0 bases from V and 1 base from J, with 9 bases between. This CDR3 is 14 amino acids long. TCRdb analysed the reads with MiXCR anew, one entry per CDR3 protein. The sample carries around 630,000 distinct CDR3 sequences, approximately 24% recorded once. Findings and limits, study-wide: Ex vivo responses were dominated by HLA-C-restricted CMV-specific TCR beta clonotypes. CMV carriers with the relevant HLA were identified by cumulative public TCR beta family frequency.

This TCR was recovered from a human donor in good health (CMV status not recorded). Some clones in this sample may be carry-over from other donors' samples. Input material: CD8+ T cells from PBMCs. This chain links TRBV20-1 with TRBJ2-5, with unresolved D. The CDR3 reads CSARDSPFQETQYF. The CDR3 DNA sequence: TGCAGTGCTAGAGATTCTCCCTTCCAAGAGACCCAGTACTTC.